This passage covers 3 T cell receptor beta chains from one sample sequenced in a study of T cell changes during pregnancy in multiple sclerosis. Repertoires were generated with immunoSEQ multiplex PCR, while TCRdb's copy carries only in-frame clones and drops some. Of about 100,000 clones in the sample, about 94% were seen once. Sample: peripheral blood, taken before pregnancy. These TCRs come from a female donor with multiple sclerosis, enrolled in a pregnancy study.

The J gene is TRBJ2-7, the V gene TRBV27; D might be TRBD1 (5 bases). Trimming stripped 3 bases from V and 1 base from J, with 7 bases between. The CDR3 contains 13 residues. Germline V gene sequence: CDR1 MNHEY, CDR2 SMNVEV (reference sequence). The CDR3 here is CASSFAGSYEQYF. Here the CDR3 DNA reads TGTGCCAGCAGTTTCGCAGGGTCCTACGAGCAGTACTTC.

This clone was seen just once. V gene TRBV5-4 combines with J gene TRBJ2-2; the match to TRBD2 covers 14 bases. The CDR3 is 18 amino acids. The V and J ends lost 4 bases and 7 bases, in that order; junction bases with no gene match: 12. Germline-derived CDR1 and CDR2 are SGHNT and YYREEE (reference sequence). The CDR3 sequence is CASSLSTSGRAGGGELFF. CDR3 DNA: TGTGCCAGCAGCCTCTCGACTAGCGGGAGGGCCGGTGGCGGGGAGCTGTTTTTT.

This chain connects TRBV5-1 to TRBJ2-5, with D possibly TRBD2 on 5 matching bases. This CDR3 contains 16 residues. Germline V gene lookup returns CDR1 SGHRS and CDR2 YFSETQ. Trimming took off 0 bases at V and 1 base at J, with 13 bases between the two ends. The CDR3 reads CASSLVAGNLQETQYF. In nucleotides, the CDR3 is TGCGCCAGCAGCTTGGTGGCGGGCAACCTCCAAGAGACCCAGTACTTC.